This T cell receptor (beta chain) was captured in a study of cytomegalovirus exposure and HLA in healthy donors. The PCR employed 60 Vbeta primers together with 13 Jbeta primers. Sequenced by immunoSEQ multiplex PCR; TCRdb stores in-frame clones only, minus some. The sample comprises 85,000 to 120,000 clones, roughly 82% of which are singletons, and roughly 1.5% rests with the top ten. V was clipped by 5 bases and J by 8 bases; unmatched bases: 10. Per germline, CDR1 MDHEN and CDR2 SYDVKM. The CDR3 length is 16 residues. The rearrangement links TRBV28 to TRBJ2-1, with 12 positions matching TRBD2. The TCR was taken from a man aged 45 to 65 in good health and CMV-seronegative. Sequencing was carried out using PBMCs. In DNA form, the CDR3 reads TGTGCCAGCAGTAGAACACTAGCGGGGGGCCGGGATGAGCAGTTCTTC. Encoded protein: CASSRTLAGGRDEQFF. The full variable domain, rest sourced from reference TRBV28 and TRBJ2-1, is DVKVTQSSRYLVKRTGEKVFLECVQDMDHENMFWYRQDPGLGLRLIYFSYDVKMKEKGDIPEGYSVSREKKERFSLILESASTNQTSMYLCASSRTLAGGRDEQFFGPGTRLTVL.